The 21 T cell receptor beta chains in this list originate from one sample, sequenced in a study of T cells in Graves' hyperthyroidism and ophthalmopathy. The TCR beta CDR3 regions underwent amplification using RNA transcripts as the source. When the TCR CDR3 underwent first-round RT-PCR, the HTBI primer set was used. Via MiXCR, TCRdb re-called the multiplex PCR reads, giving one row per CDR3 protein. This sample has 300,000 to 450,000 distinct CDR3 sequences; under 15% occur once, and the top ten carry around 9.2%. The sequenced sample consisted of blood. The receptor set was obtained from a woman under 30 with Graves' hyperthyroidism.

There are many counts of this clonotype. V and J are TRBV5-1 and TRBJ1-1; 8 positions agree with TRBD1. Germline-derived CDR1 and CDR2 are SGHRS and YFSETQ. The CDR3 loop spans 17 amino acids. Losses at the gene ends were 0 bases for V and 0 bases for J; bases not matched to a gene: 7. CDR3 sequence: CASSLVVRGRMNTEAFF. Here the CDR3 DNA reads TGCGCCAGCAGCTTGGTGGTCAGGGGGCGGATGAACACTGAAGCTTTCTTT. Supplemented by reference TRBV5-1 and TRBJ1-1, the full variable domain reads KAGVTQTPRYLIKTRGQQVTLSCSPISGHRSVSWYQQTPGQGLQFLFEYFSETQRNKGNFPGRFSGRQFSNSRSEMNVSTLELGDSALYLCASSLVVRGRMNTEAFFGQGTRLTVV.

To note about this clonotype: One end of the junction fails to match germline, which may point to a read error. The V and J genes are TRBV6-5 and TRBJ2-3, with D perhaps TRBD1 (7 bases). The germline gives CDR1 MNHEY, CDR2 SVGAGI. There are 14 residues in the CDR3. CDR3: CASSTGGGTDTQYF. In DNA, the CDR3 is TGTGCCAGCAGTACTGGAGGGGGCACGGATACGCAGTATTTT.

Comments on this clonotype: A much larger clone differs by one base, so this may be a read error. The J gene is TRBJ2-3, the V gene TRBV20-1; D is perhaps TRBD2 (6 bases). V lost 7 bases and J lost 4, with 15 bases in between. Germline V gene data show CDR1 as DFQATT and CDR2 as SNEGSKA (reference sequence). This CDR3 is 13 amino acids long. DNA for the CDR3: TGCAGTGGGGGAGGTTCTACCGCAGATACGCAGTATTTT. Translating it yields CSGGGSTADTQYF.

This clonotype was observed a handful of times. The J gene is TRBJ2-5, the V gene TRBV28, with D maybe TRBD1 (6 bases). This CDR3 comprises 13 residues. Germline CDR1 and CDR2: MDHEN and SYDVKM. V lost 10 bases and J 1 base, leaving 13 bases between the germline ends. For the CDR3, the DNA is TGTGCCACCACTACAGGGACCCAAGAGACCCAGTACTTC. Residues: CATTTGTQETQYF.

Ten or more counts support this clonotype. The rearrangement uses TRBV12-3 or TRBV12-4 and TRBJ2-7; 11 bases agree with TRBD2. The CDR3 runs 17 residues. Losses at the gene ends were 5 bases for V and 0 bases for J; bases not matched to a gene: 9. The CDR3 sequence: CASSPEPGLAASYEQYF. CDR3 coding DNA: TGTGCCAGCAGTCCCGAACCGGGACTAGCGGCCTCCTACGAGCAGTACTTC.

This clonotype came up a few times. This chain uses TRBV5-1 with TRBJ2-5; tentatively, D is TRBD2 (5 bases). V gave up 4 bases and J gave up 5 bases, with 12 bases separating them. Germline V lookup: CDR1 SGHRS, CDR2 YFSETQ. The CDR3 is 13 residues long. The CDR3 nucleotides read TGCGCCAGCAGCCGGGGAGAGTGGGAGACCCAGTACTTC. This translates into CASSRGEWETQYF.

This clonotype was observed many times. The chain links TRBV2 to TRBJ2-3; D unclear. Germline CDR1 and CDR2: SNHLY and FYNNEI. V was trimmed by 4 bases and J by 2 bases, leaving 4 bases between them. This CDR3 contains 12 residues. CDR3 sequence (DNA): TGTGCCAGCAGTGCCGACACAGATACGCAGTATTTT. It specifies CASSADTDTQYF.

This clonotype was seen many times. A much larger clone lies one base from this, so it may be a read error. The chain couples TRBV6-1 to TRBJ1-1, with D maybe TRBD1 (5 bases). V dropped 6 bases and J dropped 0 bases, with 8 bases sitting between them. Germline V gives CDR1 MNHNS, CDR2 SASEGT. This CDR3 has 13 amino acids. The CDR3 nucleotides are TGTGCCAGCAGGTCGACAGTGAACACTGAAGCTTTCTTT. Amino acids: CASRSTVNTEAFF.

At least ten counts were recorded for this clonotype. The V and J genes are TRBV28 and TRBJ2-7, with D possibly matching TRBD2 (6 bases). V lost 4 bases, J lost 1 base, and 20 bases lay in between. The CDR3 has 17 amino acids. From germline, CDR1 is MDHEN and CDR2 SYDVKM. CDR3 sequence: CASSSPSWTGVSYEQYF. The CDR3 nucleotides read TGTGCCAGCAGTTCCCCTTCATGGACGGGAGTTTCCTACGAGCAGTACTTC.

Concerning this clonotype itself: A read error may be the cause here, since a much bigger clone is one base away. The chain recombines TRBV28 with TRBJ2-2; D remains unclear. Trimming removed 5 bases from V and 4 bases from J, with 17 bases in between. The germline V gene has CDR1 MDHEN and CDR2 SYDVKM. The CDR3 extends over 16 amino acids. CDR3 DNA sequence: TGTGCCAGCAGTCCCAGGACGAAATCAGGCACCGGGGAGCTGTTTTTT. Its translation is CASSPRTKSGTGELFF.

This clonotype was detected many times. The J gene is TRBJ2-5, the V gene TRBV11-2; maybe TRBD1 (6 bases). Germline V lookup: CDR1 SGHAT, CDR2 FQNNGV. With 3 bases removed from V and 3 bases from J, the gap between germline ends came to 8 bases. The CDR3 contains 13 residues. This CDR3 reads CASSFWTEETQYF. DNA of the CDR3: TGTGCCAGCAGCTTCTGGACAGAAGAGACCCAGTACTTC.

This clonotype was observed many times. The chain links TRBV30 to TRBJ1-5, with D perhaps TRBD1 (5 bases). This CDR3 is 14 amino acids long. The V gene lost 2 bases and the J gene lost 4 bases, with 12 bases spanning the gap. Germline-derived CDR1 and CDR2 are GTSNPN and SVGIG (reference sequence). The DNA of the CDR3 is TGTGCCTGGAGTACTGGGACCTCGAATCAGCCCCAGCATTTT. It translates to CAWSTGTSNQPQHF.

The chain recombines TRBV19 with TRBJ2-7; D gene uncertain. The V end was cut by 6 bases, the J end by 3 bases, with 15 bases between. Germline V gene data show CDR1 as LNHDA and CDR2 as SQIVND (reference sequence). This CDR3 has 14 residues. The CDR3 DNA follows: TGTGCCAGTAGCGCTGGAGCGAGAGACTACGAGCAGTACTTC. Its translation is CASSAGARDYEQYF.

The chain links TRBV2 to TRBJ2-2; the D is unclear. There are 12 residues in the CDR3. Deletions cut 7 bases from V and 2 bases from J, with 5 bases between. Germline loops: CDR1 SNHLY, CDR2 FYNNEI. The CDR3 DNA reads as TGTGCCAGCAATCCCAACACCGGGGAGCTGTTTTTT. Amino acids: CASNPNTGELFF.

This clonotype came up many times. The V and J genes are TRBV9 and TRBJ1-4, with 8 bases that match TRBD1. The CDR3 extends over 15 amino acids. Germline lookup yields CDR1 SGDLS and CDR2 YYNGEE. The ends lost 4 bases at V and 6 bases at J; junction bases unmatched: 8. The chain's CDR3 is CASSNGQGDYEKLFF. CDR3 DNA sequence: TGTGCCAGCAGCAACGGACAGGGAGACTATGAAAAACTGTTTTTT. The entire variable domain, with the rest obtained from reference TRBV9 and TRBJ1-4, is as follows: DSGVTQTPKHLITATGQRVTLRCSPRSGDLSVYWYQQSLDQGLQFLIQYYNGEERAKGNILERFSAQQFPDLHSELNLSSLELGDSALYFCASSNGQGDYEKLFFGSGTQLSVL.

This clonotype was detected ten times or more. J is TRBJ2-1 and V is TRBV7-3; TRBD2 might be the D (5 bases). Looked up from germline, CDR1 is SGHTA and CDR2 is FQGTGA. The CDR3 totals 14 residues. Trimming took 5 bases from V and 5 from J, leaving 13 bases between them. CDR3 sequence: CASSPGTLNNEQFF. CDR3 nucleotide sequence: TGTGCCAGCAGCCCGGGAACACTAAACAATGAGCAGTTCTTC.

This clonotype has a count of ten or more. This chain links TRBV18 with TRBJ2-1, with D perhaps matching TRBD1 (5 bases). The ends were cut back, 2 bases at V and 0 bases at J, with 11 bases in the middle. The CDR3 contains 16 residues. Germline V CDR1 and CDR2: KGHSH, LQKENI. The CDR3 coding sequence is TGTGCCAGCTCACCATCGGACACAAGCTCCTACAATGAGCAGTTCTTC. Its protein product is CASSPSDTSSYNEQFF.

This CDR3 is CSAQRGYVNTEAFF. For the CDR3, the DNA is TGCAGTGCTCAGAGGGGGTACGTGAACACTGAAGCTTTCTTT. The chain combines TRBV20-1 with TRBJ1-1, with a possible D match to TRBD1 (6 bases). Germline V lookup: CDR1 DFQATT, CDR2 SNEGSKA (reference sequence). The CDR3 totals 14 residues. Trimming removed 5 bases from V and 0 bases from J, with 13 bases in between.

This clonotype has at least ten counts. V gene TRBV11-2 combines with J gene TRBJ1-5; D gene unclear. The CDR3 length is 16 residues. V was trimmed by 0 bases and J by 0 bases, leaving 9 bases between them. Germline V lookup: CDR1 SGHAT, CDR2 FQNNGV. The CDR3 nucleotides are TGTGCCAGCAGCTTAGATCCCGTCTATAGCAATCAGCCCCAGCATTTT. Translating gives CASSLDPVYSNQPQHF. The complete variable domain, with remaining parts taken from reference TRBV11-2 and TRBJ1-5, reads EAGVAQSPRYKIIEKRQSVAFWCNPISGHATLYWYQQILGQGPKLLIQFQNNGVVDDSQLPKDRFSAERLKGVDSTLKIQPAKLEDSAVYLCASSLDPVYSNQPQHFGDGTRLSIL.

This clonotype was recorded at least ten times. The chain employs TRBV2 and TRBJ2-5; D may be TRBD2 (5 bases). CDR1 is SNHLY and CDR2 is FYNNEI in the germline V gene. V was trimmed by 4 bases and J by 4 bases, leaving 13 bases between them. The CDR3 has 14 amino acids. This chain's CDR3 is CASSVEAGGETQYF. The CDR3 nucleotides read TGTGCCAGCAGTGTAGAGGCAGGAGGAGAGACCCAGTACTTC.

This clonotype was found many times. This chain connects TRBV11-2 to TRBJ1-1; D remains ambiguous. This CDR3 has 13 residues. The V gene's germline CDR1 is SGHAT and CDR2 FQNNGV. Trimming cost V 5 bases and J 7 bases, with 14 bases left between them. CDR3 bases: TGTGCCAGCAGCCCGCGACCTGGTGATGAAGCTTTCTTT. Protein: CASSPRPGDEAFF.